This T cell receptor (beta chain) originates from a study of memory CD4+ T cells and cytomegalovirus serostatus. The CDR3 consists of 16 residues. With 4 bases clipped from V and 1 base from J, the junction kept 5 bases outside the gene matches. From germline, CDR1 is SGHNT and CDR2 YYREEE (reference sequence). Single viable CD3+CD4+CD8-CD45RO+ cells were sorted as the memory CD4+ T cells. Method: immunoSEQ multiplex PCR; TCRdb's copy keeps in-frame clones and lacks some. The sample has some 60,000 clones, around three quarters seen once; the top ten hold approximately 2.6%. The rearrangement links TRBV5-4 to TRBJ2-3, with 11 positions matching TRBD2. This clonotype originated in an adult in good health and CMV-seropositive. The sample was memory CD4+ T cells from blood. As DNA, the CDR3 is TGTGCCAGCAGCCATAAACTAGCGGGAGGCACAGATACGCAGTATTTT. It is translated as CASSHKLAGGTDTQYF.